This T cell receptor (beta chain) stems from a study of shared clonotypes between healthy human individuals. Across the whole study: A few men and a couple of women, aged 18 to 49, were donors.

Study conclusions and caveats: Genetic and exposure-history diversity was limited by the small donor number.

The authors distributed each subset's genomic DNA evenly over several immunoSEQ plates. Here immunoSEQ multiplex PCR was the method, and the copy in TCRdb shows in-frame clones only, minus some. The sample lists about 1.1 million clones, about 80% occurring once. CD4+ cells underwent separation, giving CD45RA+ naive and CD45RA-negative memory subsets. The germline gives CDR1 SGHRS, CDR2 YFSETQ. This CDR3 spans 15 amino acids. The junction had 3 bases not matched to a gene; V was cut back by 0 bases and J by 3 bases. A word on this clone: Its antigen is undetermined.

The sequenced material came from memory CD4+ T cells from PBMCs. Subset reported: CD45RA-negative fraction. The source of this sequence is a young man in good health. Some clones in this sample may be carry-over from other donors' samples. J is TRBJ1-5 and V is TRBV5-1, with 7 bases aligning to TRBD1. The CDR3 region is CASSLGDRLNQPQHF. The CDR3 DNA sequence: TGCGCCAGCAGCTTGGGGGACAGACTCAATCAGCCCCAGCATTTT.